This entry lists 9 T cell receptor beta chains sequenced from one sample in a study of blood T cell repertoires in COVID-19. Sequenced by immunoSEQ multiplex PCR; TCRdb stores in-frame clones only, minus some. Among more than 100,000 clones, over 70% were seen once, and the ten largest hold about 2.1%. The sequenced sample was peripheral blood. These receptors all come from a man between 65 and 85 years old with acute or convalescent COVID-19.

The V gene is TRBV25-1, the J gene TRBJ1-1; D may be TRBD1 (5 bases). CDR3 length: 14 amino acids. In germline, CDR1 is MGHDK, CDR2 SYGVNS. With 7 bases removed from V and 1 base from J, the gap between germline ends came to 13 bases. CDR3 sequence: CASKGLGGNTEAFF. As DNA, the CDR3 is TGTGCCAGCAAGGGACTTGGGGGGAACACTGAAGCTTTCTTT.

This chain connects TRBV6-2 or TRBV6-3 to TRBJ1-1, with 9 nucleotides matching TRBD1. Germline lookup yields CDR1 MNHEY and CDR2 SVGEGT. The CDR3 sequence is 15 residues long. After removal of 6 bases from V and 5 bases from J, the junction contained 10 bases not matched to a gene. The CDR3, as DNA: TGTGCCAGCAGCCACATGGGACAGGGACGGACTGAAGCTTTCTTT. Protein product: CASSHMGQGRTEAFF.

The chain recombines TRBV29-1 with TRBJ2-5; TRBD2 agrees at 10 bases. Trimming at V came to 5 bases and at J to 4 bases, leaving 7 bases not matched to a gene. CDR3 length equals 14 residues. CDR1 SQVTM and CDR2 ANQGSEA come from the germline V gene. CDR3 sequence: CSVILAGNPETQYF. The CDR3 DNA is TGCAGCGTTATACTAGCGGGGAACCCAGAGACCCAGTACTTC.

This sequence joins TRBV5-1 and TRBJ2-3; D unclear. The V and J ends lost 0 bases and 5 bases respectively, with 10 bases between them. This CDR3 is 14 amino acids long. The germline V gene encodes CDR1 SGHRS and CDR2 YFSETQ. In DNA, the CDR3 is TGCGCCAGCAGCTTGGGAGCGACCCGAGATACGCAGTATTTT. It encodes CASSLGATRDTQYF.

The CDR3 coding sequence is TGTGCCAGCAGCTTAGGGCGGGGGGCACACACTGAAGCTTTCTTT. This encodes CASSLGRGAHTEAFF. The genes are TRBV11-2 and TRBJ1-1; possible D gene TRBD1, 6 bases. Germline assignment: CDR1 SGHAT and CDR2 FQNNGV. Trimming cost V 1 base and J 3 bases, with 12 bases left between them. The CDR3 is made up of 15 amino acids.

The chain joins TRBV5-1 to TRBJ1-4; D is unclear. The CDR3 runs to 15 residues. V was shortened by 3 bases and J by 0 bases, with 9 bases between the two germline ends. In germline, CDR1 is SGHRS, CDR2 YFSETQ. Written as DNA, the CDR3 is TGCGCCAGCAGCTCCGGGGTTGCAACTAATGAAAAACTGTTTTTT. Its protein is CASSSGVATNEKLFF. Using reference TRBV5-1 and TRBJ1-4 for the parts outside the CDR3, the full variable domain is KAGVTQTPRYLIKTRGQQVTLSCSPISGHRSVSWYQQTPGQGLQFLFEYFSETQRNKGNFPGRFSGRQFSNSRSEMNVSTLELGDSALYLCASSSGVATNEKLFFGSGTQLSVL.

The CDR3 region has the DNA TGTGCCAGCAGCTTAGGAGGTTTTGGGGCTACACTCGAGCAGTACTTC. This sequence encodes CASSLGGFGATLEQYF. The chain combines TRBV7-2 with TRBJ2-7, with TRBD1 as a possible D gene (5 bases). The V end was cut by 1 base, the J end by 6 bases, with 19 bases between. CDR1 and CDR2 from the germline V gene are SGHTA and FQGNSA. This CDR3 contains 16 residues.

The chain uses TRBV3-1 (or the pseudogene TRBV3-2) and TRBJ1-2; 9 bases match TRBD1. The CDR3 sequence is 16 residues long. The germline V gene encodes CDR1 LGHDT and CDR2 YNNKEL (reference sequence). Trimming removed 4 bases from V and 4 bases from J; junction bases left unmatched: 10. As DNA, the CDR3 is TGTGCCAGCAGCCGACTTACGGACAGGGGAAGCTATGGCTACACCTTC. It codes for CASSRLTDRGSYGYTF.

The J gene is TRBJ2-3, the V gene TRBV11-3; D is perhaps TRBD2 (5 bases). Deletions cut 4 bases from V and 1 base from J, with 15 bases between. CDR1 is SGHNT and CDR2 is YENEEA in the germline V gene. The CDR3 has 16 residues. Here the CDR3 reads CASSSPSGYRTDTQYF. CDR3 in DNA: TGTGCCAGCAGCTCTCCGAGCGGATATCGCACAGATACGCAGTATTTT. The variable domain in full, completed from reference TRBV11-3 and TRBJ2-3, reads EAGVVQSPRYKIIEKKQPVAFWCNPISGHNTLYWYLQNLGQGPELLIRYENEEAVDDSQLPKDRFSAERLKGVDSTLKIQPAELGDSAVYLCASSSPSGYRTDTQYFGPGTRLTVL.